A selection of T cell receptor beta chains follows, all from one sample in a study of T cells in Graves' hyperthyroidism and ophthalmopathy. From the multiplex PCR reads, TCRdb called clonotypes with MiXCR, one entry per CDR3 protein. The table includes 730,000 or so distinct CDR3 sequences, under 20% detected once. Sequenced material: blood. The receptors were gathered from a woman in her 50s with Graves' hyperthyroidism that later progressed to Graves' ophthalmopathy. The CDR3 runs from the conserved cysteine through the conserved F or W. The order of the fields is D gene, J gene, V gene, clone size, CDR3 protein, CDR3 DNA. A D gene is named only where the DNA matches it firmly. Clone size is shown for a subset of rows, as once, few, many or a class of expanded clone.

d_gene: NA
j_gene: TRBJ1-1
v_gene: TRBV2
abundance: many
CDR3aa: CASIYRTGEAFF
CDR3nt: TGTGCCAGCATTTATCGTACGGGGGAAGCTTTCTTT

d_gene: NA
j_gene: TRBJ1-5
v_gene: TRBV7-9
abundance: few
CDR3aa: CASSLGGPGTHSNQPQHF
CDR3nt: TGTGCCAGCAGCTTAGGAGGGCCAGGGACCCATAGCAATCAGCCCCAGCATTTT

d_gene: NA
j_gene: TRBJ1-1
v_gene: TRBV18
abundance: NA
CDR3aa: CASSPEHGNTEAFF
CDR3nt: TGTGCCAGCTCACCAGAACACGGGAACACTGAAGCTTTCTTT

d_gene: TRBD1
j_gene: TRBJ2-7
v_gene: TRBV5-4
abundance: NA
CDR3aa: CASSHHGQGSSEQYF
CDR3nt: TGTGCCAGCAGCCATCATGGACAGGGGTCCTCCGAGCAGTACTTC

d_gene: NA
j_gene: TRBJ2-3
v_gene: TRBV5-8
abundance: many
CDR3aa: CASSLDGGWSDTQYF
CDR3nt: TGTGCCAGCAGCTTGGATGGGGGGTGGTCTGATACGCAGTATTTT

d_gene: NA
j_gene: TRBJ1-2
v_gene: TRBV11-2
abundance: many
CDR3aa: CASSLIIGPTFYGYTF
CDR3nt: TGTGCCAGCAGCTTAATAATAGGGCCAACCTTCTATGGCTACACCTTC

d_gene: TRBD2
j_gene: TRBJ2-1
v_gene: TRBV20-1
abundance: NA
CDR3aa: CSARDPWGGNYNEQFF
CDR3nt: TGCAGTGCTAGAGATCCGTGGGGGGGGAATTACAATGAGCAGTTCTTC

d_gene: NA
j_gene: TRBJ2-5
v_gene: TRBV29-1
abundance: NA
CDR3aa: CSVEANQETQYF
CDR3nt: TGCAGCGTTGAGGCAAATCAAGAGACCCAGTACTTC

d_gene: NA
j_gene: TRBJ2-3
v_gene: TRBV3-1
abundance: many
CDR3aa: CASSQGQTRTQYF
CDR3nt: TGTGCCAGCAGCCAAGGACAAACTAGGACGCAGTATTTT

d_gene: NA
j_gene: TRBJ1-1
v_gene: TRBV10-3
abundance: few
CDR3aa: CAIRQGPTEAFF
CDR3nt: TGTGCCATCAGGCAGGGTCCCACTGAAGCTTTCTTT

d_gene: TRBD1
j_gene: TRBJ1-2
v_gene: TRBV7-9
abundance: NA
CDR3aa: CASRPGQGNYGYTF
CDR3nt: TGTGCCAGCAGACCGGGACAGGGTAACTATGGCTACACCTTC

d_gene: NA
j_gene: TRBJ2-1
v_gene: TRBV29-1
abundance: few
CDR3aa: CSVWTRYNEQFF
CDR3nt: TGCAGCGTTTGGACACGATACAATGAGCAGTTCTTC

d_gene: NA
j_gene: TRBJ1-1
v_gene: TRBV3-1
abundance: many
CDR3aa: CASSPFLGHPNTEAFF
CDR3nt: TGTGCCAGCAGCCCCTTCCTGGGACATCCGAACACTGAAGCTTTCTTT

d_gene: NA
j_gene: TRBJ1-5
v_gene: TRBV5-1
abundance: few
CDR3aa: CASSPQTGSNQPQHF
CDR3nt: TGCGCCAGCAGCCCGCAGACAGGTAGCAATCAGCCCCAGCATTTT

d_gene: TRBD1
j_gene: TRBJ2-1
v_gene: TRBV5-1
abundance: few
CDR3aa: CASVRDRGSYNEQFF
CDR3nt: TGCGCCAGTGTGCGTGACAGGGGGTCCTACAATGAGCAGTTCTTC

d_gene: NA
j_gene: TRBJ1-2
v_gene: TRBV4-1
abundance: NA
CDR3aa: CASSQEGWGGYTF
CDR3nt: TGCGCCAGCAGCCAAGAAGGGTGGGGTGGCTACACCTTC

d_gene: TRBD1
j_gene: TRBJ2-6
v_gene: TRBV2
abundance: NA
CDR3aa: CASSTPASGTGVSSGANVLTF
CDR3nt: TGTGCCAGCAGTACCCCAGCGTCCGGGACAGGCGTTTCGTCTGGGGCCAACGTCCTGACTTTC

d_gene: NA
j_gene: TRBJ1-5
v_gene: TRBV20-1
abundance: many
CDR3aa: CSARDRGQPGNQPQHF
CDR3nt: TGCAGTGCTAGAGATCGAGGTCAACCTGGCAATCAGCCCCAGCATTTT

d_gene: NA
j_gene: TRBJ2-7
v_gene: TRBV6-5
abundance: many
CDR3aa: CASSYRDSTYEQYF
CDR3nt: TGTGCCAGCAGTTACCGGGACTCGACCTACGAGCAGTACTTC

d_gene: NA
j_gene: TRBJ1-2
v_gene: TRBV2
abundance: many
CDR3aa: CASSAYPYEGYTF
CDR3nt: TGTGCCAGCAGTGCCTATCCGTACGAGGGCTACACCTTC

d_gene: NA
j_gene: TRBJ1-2
v_gene: TRBV20-1
abundance: many
CDR3aa: CSAPTLDGTNYGYTF
CDR3nt: TGCAGTGCTCCCACTCTCGACGGGACTAACTATGGCTACACCTTC

d_gene: NA
j_gene: TRBJ1-5
v_gene: TRBV5-1
abundance: many
CDR3aa: CASSGGGVNQPQHF
CDR3nt: TGCGCCAGCAGCGGAGGGGGGGTTAATCAGCCCCAGCATTTT

d_gene: NA
j_gene: TRBJ2-1
v_gene: TRBV6-1
abundance: few
CDR3aa: CASTEDWGEQFF
CDR3nt: TGTGCCAGCACCGAAGACTGGGGGGAGCAGTTCTTC

d_gene: NA
j_gene: TRBJ2-3
v_gene: TRBV29-1
abundance: once
CDR3aa: CSVERQVGTDTQYF
CDR3nt: TGCAGCGTTGAAAGACAGGTTGGCACAGATACGCAGTATTTT

d_gene: NA
j_gene: TRBJ1-1
v_gene: TRBV30
abundance: many
CDR3aa: CAWRLSGTEAFF
CDR3nt: TGTGCCTGGAGGCTCAGTGGGACTGAAGCTTTCTTT

d_gene: TRBD2
j_gene: TRBJ2-1
v_gene: TRBV2
abundance: NA
CDR3aa: CASRTVGLAALFRSSYNEQFF
CDR3nt: TGTGCCAGCAGGACAGTCGGACTAGCGGCCCTCTTCCGGAGCTCCTACAATGAGCAGTTCTTC

d_gene: NA
j_gene: TRBJ2-3
v_gene: TRBV11-3
abundance: many
CDR3aa: CASSSRTTGSIADTQYF
CDR3nt: TGTGCCAGCAGTTCCAGGACCACAGGGAGTATCGCAGATACGCAGTATTTT

d_gene: TRBD1
j_gene: TRBJ2-5
v_gene: TRBV20-1
abundance: many
CDR3aa: CSADRDSETQYF
CDR3nt: TGCAGTGCCGACAGGGATAGCGAGACCCAGTACTTC

d_gene: TRBD2
j_gene: TRBJ2-1
v_gene: TRBV20-1
abundance: many
CDR3aa: CSASETSGFYNEQFF
CDR3nt: TGCAGTGCCTCCGAGACTAGCGGGTTCTACAATGAGCAGTTCTTC

d_gene: TRBD1
j_gene: TRBJ1-1
v_gene: TRBV11-2
abundance: many
CDR3aa: CASSPDRVSNTEAFF
CDR3nt: TGTGCCAGCAGCCCAGACAGGGTATCGAACACTGAAGCTTTCTTT

d_gene: TRBD1
j_gene: TRBJ2-2
v_gene: TRBV7-9
abundance: NA
CDR3aa: CASSLGNSRGPVGELFF
CDR3nt: TGTGCCAGCAGCTTAGGTAATTCCAGGGGGCCGGTCGGGGAGCTGTTTTTT

d_gene: TRBD1
j_gene: TRBJ1-2
v_gene: TRBV6-1
abundance: many
CDR3aa: CASSEAIGQGANGYTF
CDR3nt: TGTGCCAGCAGTGAAGCTATCGGGCAGGGGGCAAATGGCTACACCTTC

d_gene: TRBD2
j_gene: TRBJ2-3
v_gene: TRBV10-3
abundance: NA
CDR3aa: CATGLAARTDTQYF
CDR3nt: TGTGCCACCGGACTAGCCGCCCGGACAGATACGCAGTATTTT

d_gene: NA
j_gene: TRBJ2-3
v_gene: TRBV12-3/TRBV12-4
abundance: few
CDR3aa: CASTPRGSATQYF
CDR3nt: TGTGCCAGCACCCCTCGGGGGTCGGCGACGCAGTATTTT

d_gene: NA
j_gene: TRBJ2-2
v_gene: TRBV6-1
abundance: few
CDR3aa: CASSRTAGELFF
CDR3nt: TGTGCCAGCAGTAGGACAGCCGGGGAGCTGTTTTTT

d_gene: NA
j_gene: TRBJ2-3
v_gene: TRBV7-2
abundance: few
CDR3aa: CASSLVQDTQYF
CDR3nt: TGTGCCAGCAGCTTAGTGCAGGATACGCAGTATTTT

d_gene: TRBD1
j_gene: TRBJ2-7
v_gene: TRBV9
abundance: few
CDR3aa: CASSVDTGGSYEQYF
CDR3nt: TGTGCCAGCAGCGTAGATACAGGGGGATCCTACGAGCAGTACTTC

d_gene: NA
j_gene: TRBJ2-2
v_gene: TRBV2
abundance: many
CDR3aa: CASSFLATSARTGELFF
CDR3nt: TGTGCCAGCAGTTTCCTAGCGACATCGGCTCGGACCGGGGAGCTGTTTTTT

d_gene: NA
j_gene: TRBJ1-3
v_gene: TRBV15
abundance: few
CDR3aa: CATSRDPGARNTIYF
CDR3nt: TGTGCCACCAGCAGAGATCCGGGAGCCCGCAACACCATATATTTT

d_gene: NA
j_gene: TRBJ1-3
v_gene: TRBV7-8
abundance: few
CDR3aa: CASSLSGSNSGNTIYF
CDR3nt: TGTGCCAGCAGCTTGAGTGGATCCAACTCTGGAAACACCATATATTTT

d_gene: NA
j_gene: TRBJ1-6
v_gene: TRBV6-1
abundance: NA
CDR3aa: CASRVSYNSPLHF
CDR3nt: TGTGCCAGTCGAGTCTCCTATAATTCACCCCTCCACTTT

d_gene: NA
j_gene: TRBJ1-1
v_gene: TRBV12-3/TRBV12-4
abundance: many
CDR3aa: CASSFSSMNTEAFF
CDR3nt: TGTGCCAGCAGTTTTTCTTCCATGAACACTGAAGCTTTCTTT

d_gene: NA
j_gene: TRBJ1-2
v_gene: TRBV10-2
abundance: NA
CDR3aa: CASSEQVFYGYTF
CDR3nt: TGCGCCAGCAGTGAGCAAGTTTTCTATGGCTACACCTTC

d_gene: NA
j_gene: TRBJ2-5
v_gene: TRBV12-3/TRBV12-4
abundance: many
CDR3aa: CASSFIGGPETQYF
CDR3nt: TGTGCCAGCAGTTTCATCGGGGGGCCCGAGACCCAGTACTTC

d_gene: NA
j_gene: TRBJ1-3
v_gene: TRBV13
abundance: few
CDR3aa: CASSVGQGNTIYF
CDR3nt: TGTGCCAGCAGCGTCGGACAGGGAAACACCATATATTTT

d_gene: TRBD1
j_gene: TRBJ1-4
v_gene: TRBV19
abundance: NA
CDR3aa: CASRTGTVHNEKLFF
CDR3nt: TGTGCCAGTCGGACCGGGACAGTCCATAATGAAAAACTGTTTTTT

d_gene: NA
j_gene: TRBJ1-5
v_gene: TRBV20-1
abundance: NA
CDR3aa: CSAGDMSNQPQHF
CDR3nt: TGCAGTGCGGGAGATATGAGCAATCAGCCCCAGCATTTT

d_gene: TRBD1
j_gene: TRBJ2-1
v_gene: TRBV6-2/TRBV6-3
abundance: NA
CDR3aa: CASTRGTTYNEQFF
CDR3nt: TGTGCCAGCACCAGGGGGACAACCTACAATGAGCAGTTCTTC

d_gene: NA
j_gene: TRBJ1-1
v_gene: TRBV12-3/TRBV12-4
abundance: few
CDR3aa: CASSPYNTEAFF
CDR3nt: TGTGCCAGCAGTCCATATAACACTGAAGCTTTCTTT

d_gene: NA
j_gene: TRBJ2-5
v_gene: TRBV5-8
abundance: many
CDR3aa: CASTASSYKTAVETQYF
CDR3nt: TGTGCCAGCACCGCCTCGTCGTACAAAACGGCCGTGGAGACCCAGTACTTC

d_gene: NA
j_gene: TRBJ1-1
v_gene: TRBV5-1
abundance: many
CDR3aa: CASSTRLPGNTEAFF
CDR3nt: TGCGCCAGCAGCACCCGACTCCCCGGGAACACTGAAGCTTTCTTT

d_gene: NA
j_gene: TRBJ2-1
v_gene: TRBV7-2
abundance: many
CDR3aa: CASSLHFGEQFF
CDR3nt: NA

d_gene: TRBD1
j_gene: TRBJ2-5
v_gene: TRBV20-1
abundance: few
CDR3aa: CSATDRRETQYF
CDR3nt: TGCAGTGCAACGGACAGGCGAGAGACCCAGTACTTC

d_gene: TRBD1
j_gene: TRBJ2-5
v_gene: TRBV5-1
abundance: NA
CDR3aa: CASSGGQGIQETQYF
CDR3nt: TGCGCCAGCAGCGGTGGACAGGGGATACAAGAGACCCAGTACTTC

d_gene: TRBD2
j_gene: TRBJ2-3
v_gene: TRBV20-1
abundance: many
CDR3aa: CSAQRTSGGGDTQYF
CDR3nt: TGCAGTGCCCAAAGGACTAGCGGGGGGGGGGATACGCAGTATTTT

d_gene: NA
j_gene: TRBJ2-7
v_gene: TRBV7-2
abundance: few
CDR3aa: CASSPSWAATYEQYF
CDR3nt: TGTGCCAGCAGCCCCTCGTGGGCGGCTACGTACGAGCAGTACTTC

d_gene: NA
j_gene: TRBJ1-1
v_gene: TRBV7-8
abundance: many
CDR3aa: CASSLGQTNTEAFF
CDR3nt: TGTGCCAGCAGTTTGGGTCAGACGAACACTGAAGCTTTCTTT